These 31 T cell receptor beta chains originate from one sample sequenced in a study of identical twins. TCRdb redid the calling of the 5' RACE reads with MiXCR, one entry per CDR3 protein. The sample includes nearly 900,000 distinct CDR3 sequences, more than 9% of them seen just once. The same sample was also used in a study of yellow fever vaccine responses in identical twins.

Sequenced material: PBMCs. The receptors shown here come from a woman aged 18-29 years in good health.

Many counts were recorded for this clonotype. This chain uses TRBV20-1 with TRBJ2-7, with D unclear. V dropped 4 bases and J dropped 1 base, with 11 bases sitting between them. CDR3 size: 13 residues. Looked up from germline, CDR1 is DFQATT and CDR2 is SNEGSKA (reference sequence). CDR3 DNA: TGCAGTGCTATGCCTGACACTTCCTACGAGCAGTACTTC. It yields the protein CSAMPDTSYEQYF.

This clonotype was counted ten times or more. CDR3 in amino acids: CASSLGVQRNTEAFF. CDR3 bases: TGCGCCAGCAGCTTGGGGGTTCAGAGGAACACTGAAGCTTTCTTT. The chain has TRBV5-1 and TRBJ1-1; D is uncertain. The CDR3 covers 15 residues. Germline values: CDR1 SGHRS, CDR2 YFSETQ. V was shortened by 0 bases and J by 1 base, with 10 bases between the two germline ends.

This clonotype was seen a handful of times. The rearrangement joins TRBV7-8 to TRBJ1-1; D not certain. The germline V gene has CDR1 SGHVS and CDR2 FQNEAQ. V dropped 1 base and J dropped 4 bases, with 10 bases sitting between them. The CDR3 length is 14 residues. CDR3 residues: CASSLGVPVTEAFF. Written as DNA, the CDR3 is TGTGCCAGCAGCTTAGGGGTACCTGTCACTGAAGCTTTCTTT.

This chain links TRBV3-1 with TRBJ1-2, with D maybe TRBD1 (5 bases). The CDR3 has 14 amino acids. Trimming shortened V by 4 bases and J by 4 bases, and 13 bases separated the two germline ends. Germline values: CDR1 LGHDT, CDR2 YNNKEL (reference sequence). As DNA, the CDR3 is TGTGCCAGCAGCCCATCCCAGGGAGGCTATGGCTACACCTTC. Its translation: CASSPSQGGYGYTF.

CDR3 bases: TGTGCCAGCAGTCAACCCCGGGCAGATACGCAGTATTTT. Translation: CASSQPRADTQYF. The chain couples TRBV6-1 to TRBJ2-3, with D hard to call. CDR1 is MNHNS and CDR2 is SASEGT in the germline V gene. V lost 5 bases and J 4 bases, leaving 10 bases between the germline ends. This CDR3 has 13 amino acids.

The V call is TRBV20-1, the J call TRBJ2-1, with 9 bases aligning to TRBD2. The CDR3 is 15 amino acids. The trim removed 6 bases at V and 0 bases at J, leaving 6 bases unmatched. The V gene's germline CDR1 is DFQATT and CDR2 SNEGSKA (reference sequence). The CDR3 region has the DNA TGCAGTGCGAAAGCGGGAGGTAGCTCCTACAATGAGCAGTTCTTC. Translated, it gives CSAKAGGSSYNEQFF.

This rearrangement joins TRBV13 to TRBJ1-1; TRBD1 matches 9 bases. Germline loops: CDR1 PRHDT, CDR2 FYEKMQ (reference sequence). With V trimmed by 3 bases and J by 4 bases, 3 bases remained unmatched. The CDR3 is 14 amino acids. CDR3 amino acids: CASSLTDRGTEAFF. DNA for the CDR3: TGTGCCAGCAGCTTGACGGACAGGGGCACTGAAGCTTTCTTT.

This chain connects TRBV12-3 or TRBV12-4 to TRBJ2-7; TRBD2 is a possible D gene (6 bases). The length of the CDR3 is 15 residues. Trimming took 6 bases from V and 4 from J, leaving 19 bases between them. The CDR3 coding sequence is TGTGCCAGCAGCATAGCCCCAGCGGGTGTATACGAGCAGTACTTC. Its translation: CASSIAPAGVYEQYF.

The chain couples TRBV6-5 to TRBJ2-2; D not resolved. V dropped 6 bases and J dropped 6 bases, with 11 bases sitting between them. The CDR3 extends over 13 amino acids. Germline V lookup: CDR1 MNHEY, CDR2 SVGAGI. As DNA, the CDR3 is TGTGCCAGCAGCTTACAGATCTCCGGGGAGCTGTTTTTT. Amino acids: CASSLQISGELFF.

Many counts were recorded for this clonotype. The gene calls are TRBV10-3 and TRBJ2-1, with 10 bases aligning to TRBD1. This CDR3 region has 13 residues. Germline V CDR1 and CDR2: ENHRY, SYGVKD. With 6 bases clipped from V and 7 bases from J, the junction kept 3 bases outside the gene matches. The CDR3 is CAIRDRGNNEQFF. The CDR3 nucleotides read TGTGCCATCAGGGACAGGGGGAATAATGAGCAGTTCTTC.

The chain couples TRBV12-3 or TRBV12-4 to TRBJ2-7, with D unresolved. V shed 3 bases and J shed 5 bases, with 11 bases lying between them. The CDR3 consists of 13 residues. The CDR3 bases are TGTGCCAGCAGTTTTACCGGGTCCAACGAGCAGTACGTC. Its translation is CASSFTGSNEQYV.

This clonotype has at least ten counts. The chain uses TRBV12-3 or TRBV12-4 and TRBJ2-1; 7 bases line up with TRBD2. V shed 4 bases, J shed 7 bases, and the junction held 13 bases outside the gene matches. The CDR3 loop spans 16 amino acids. This CDR3 reads CASSSSSGLRPNEQFF. For the CDR3, the DNA is TGTGCCAGCAGTTCCTCTAGCGGACTTAGGCCGAATGAGCAGTTCTTC.

This chain connects TRBV15 to TRBJ1-1; D uncertain. Germline V gene lookup returns CDR1 LNHNV and CDR2 YYDKDF (reference sequence). The germline V and J ends were trimmed by 4 bases and 5 bases, with 8 bases remaining between them. The CDR3 covers 12 residues. The chain's CDR3 is CATSNPPTEAFF. CDR3 DNA: TGTGCCACCAGCAACCCGCCGACTGAAGCTTTCTTT.

The CDR3 here is CASSQGTGKVQETQYF. CDR3 coding DNA: TGCGCCAGCAGCCAAGGGACAGGGAAGGTTCAAGAGACCCAGTACTTC. The V gene is TRBV5-1, the J gene TRBJ2-5, with 9 bases matching TRBD1. V shed 4 bases, J shed 2 bases, and the junction held 9 bases outside the gene matches. This CDR3 has 16 amino acids. Germline-derived CDR1 and CDR2 are SGHRS and YFSETQ.

The sample holds a few counts of this clonotype. The V call is TRBV5-1, the J call TRBJ2-3; D is ambiguous. V dropped 5 bases and J dropped 0 bases, with 13 bases sitting between them. The CDR3 runs 15 residues. The germline V gene encodes CDR1 SGHRS and CDR2 YFSETQ. In DNA form, the CDR3 reads TGCGCCAGCAGTCCGGCGTTTTCTAGCACAGATACGCAGTATTTT. Encoded protein: CASSPAFSSTDTQYF.

The table lists this clonotype with a few counts. The gene calls are TRBV19 and TRBJ2-2, with D possibly being TRBD1 or TRBD2 (5 bases each). Germline assignment: CDR1 LNHDA and CDR2 SQIVND (reference sequence). Trimming cost V 6 bases and J 7 bases, with 15 bases left between them. The CDR3 length is 14 residues. CDR3 loop: CASRPGPQGGELFF. The CDR3 nucleotides are TGTGCCAGTAGACCGGGACCCCAGGGCGGGGAGCTGTTTTTT. Full variable domain (rest looked up from reference TRBV19 and TRBJ2-2): DGGITQSPKYLFRKEGQNVTLSCEQNLNHDAMYWYRQDPGQGLRLIYYSQIVNDFQKGDIAEGYSVSREKKESFPLTVTSAQKNPTAFYLCASRPGPQGGELFFGEGSRLTVL.

This chain uses TRBV12-3 or TRBV12-4 with TRBJ2-2; D perhaps matches TRBD1 (5 bases). This CDR3 comprises 17 residues. V shed 2 bases and J shed 5 bases, with 18 bases lying between them. The CDR3 coding sequence is TGTGCCAGCAGTTTAAATGTGTTGGCAGGGAAAACCGGGGAGCTGTTTTTT. Translation: CASSLNVLAGKTGELFF.

This clonotype was seen repeatedly, ten times or more. The rearrangement joins TRBV5-1 to TRBJ2-1, with D perhaps matching TRBD2 (6 bases). V was cut by 4 bases and J by 6 bases, with 14 bases left in between. Germline V gene sequence: CDR1 SGHRS, CDR2 YFSETQ. The CDR3 runs 14 residues. Here the CDR3 reads CASSLGGKGNEQFF. The CDR3 DNA is TGCGCCAGCAGCCTGGGCGGGAAAGGCAATGAGCAGTTCTTC.

The chain uses TRBV7-9 and TRBJ2-7; D is ambiguous. The CDR3 runs to 12 residues. Germline loops: CDR1 SEHNR, CDR2 FQNEAQ (reference sequence). Trimming cost V 2 bases and J 7 bases, with 9 bases left between them. CDR3 loop: CASSLTVGEQYF. CDR3 nucleotides: TGTGCCAGCAGCTTAACTGTGGGAGAGCAGTACTTC.

This clonotype occurred a few times. The genes are TRBV5-1 and TRBJ1-2, with 10 positions matching TRBD1. The germline CDR1 and CDR2 sequences are SGHRS and YFSETQ. This CDR3 is 15 amino acids long. The junction had 8 bases not matched to a gene; V was cut back by 4 bases and J by 5 bases. The CDR3 bases are TGCGCCAGCAGCGACTCCGGGACAGGGGTTTATGGCTACACCTTC. Translating it yields CASSDSGTGVYGYTF. Together with reference TRBV5-1 and TRBJ1-2, the CDR3 gives the full variable domain: KAGVTQTPRYLIKTRGQQVTLSCSPISGHRSVSWYQQTPGQGLQFLFEYFSETQRNKGNFPGRFSGRQFSNSRSEMNVSTLELGDSALYLCASSDSGTGVYGYTFGSGTRLTVV.

This clonotype was recorded at least ten times. The rearrangement uses TRBV29-1 and TRBJ2-7, with D possibly matching TRBD2 (6 bases). From germline, CDR1 is SQVTM and CDR2 ANQGSEA. CDR3 length equals 11 residues. The V end was cut by 3 bases, the J end by 5 bases, with 8 bases between. The CDR3 coding sequence is TGCAGCGTTGAGTCTAGCGACGAGCAGTACTTC. Its protein is CSVESSDEQYF.

This clonotype was counted between two and nine times. This chain uses TRBV20-1 with TRBJ2-5; 7 bases map to TRBD1. CDR3 length: 15 amino acids. Per germline, CDR1 DFQATT and CDR2 SNEGSKA (reference sequence). Trimming took 1 base from V and 2 from J; bases not matched to a gene: 7. The CDR3 protein is CSARADGQDQETQYF. The DNA of the CDR3 is TGCAGTGCTAGAGCAGACGGACAGGATCAAGAGACCCAGTACTTC.

The chain joins TRBV5-6 to TRBJ2-3, with D tentatively TRBD1 or TRBD2 (6 bases each). The germline gives CDR1 SGHDT, CDR2 YYEEEE. Deletions cut 7 bases from V and 6 bases from J, with 21 bases between. The CDR3 runs to 15 residues. CDR3 amino acids: CASRPWGARGDTQYF. CDR3 bases: TGTGCCAGCCGGCCCTGGGGGGCCCGGGGGGATACGCAGTATTTT.

This clonotype was seen a handful of times. This chain connects TRBV12-3 or TRBV12-4 to TRBJ2-1; 8 nucleotides agree with TRBD2. The CDR3 is made up of 14 amino acids. J lost 7 bases, V lost 5 bases, and 7 bases had no gene match. CDR3 amino acids: CASSQSGSGNEQFF. DNA of the CDR3: TGTGCCAGCAGTCAAAGCGGGAGTGGTAATGAGCAGTTCTTC.

This clonotype was detected a few times. This rearrangement joins TRBV3-1 to TRBJ2-5; 9 bases map to TRBD1. The germline gives CDR1 LGHDT, CDR2 YNNKEL (reference sequence). Trimming removed 5 bases from V and 5 bases from J; junction bases left unmatched: 6. CDR3 length: 14 amino acids. CDR3 in amino acids: CASSKGTGLETQYF. In nucleotides, the CDR3 is TGTGCCAGCAGCAAAGGGACAGGGTTGGAGACCCAGTACTTC.

This clonotype has just a few counts. The rearrangement joins TRBV15 to TRBJ2-3; TRBD2 agrees at 9 bases. With V trimmed by 4 bases and J by 2 bases, 10 bases remained unmatched. This CDR3 spans 17 amino acids. The germline gives CDR1 LNHNV, CDR2 YYDKDF (reference sequence). The CDR3 spells CATSTRLAAPFTDTQYF. The DNA of the CDR3 is TGTGCCACCAGCACCCGACTAGCGGCCCCTTTCACAGATACGCAGTATTTT.

This clonotype was picked up a small number of times. This rearrangement joins TRBV27 to TRBJ2-7; 13 bases are a match to TRBD2. The CDR3 has 15 residues. Germline CDR1 reads MNHEY; CDR2 reads SMNVEV (reference sequence). The ends lost 5 bases at V and 4 bases at J; junction bases unmatched: 5. The CDR3 DNA reads as TGTGCCAGCAGTAAACTAGCGGGAGGGAGGTACGAGCAGTACTTC. Protein product: CASSKLAGGRYEQYF.

This sequence joins TRBV5-6 and TRBJ2-3; D may be TRBD1 or TRBD2 (5 bases each). The V gene's germline CDR1 is SGHDT and CDR2 YYEEEE. Trimming stripped 2 bases from V and 5 bases from J, with 24 bases between. CDR3 length equals 18 residues. The CDR3 protein is CASSFPRWGEGSGDTQYF. CDR3 bases: TGTGCCAGCAGCTTCCCCAGGTGGGGCGAGGGTTCTGGAGATACGCAGTATTTT. The variable domain in full, with the rest retrieved from reference TRBV5-6 and TRBJ2-3, is DAGVTQSPTHLIKTRGQQVTLRCSPKSGHDTVSWYQQALGQGPQFIFQYYEEEERQRGNFPDRFSGHQFPNYSSELNVNALLLGDSALYLCASSFPRWGEGSGDTQYFGPGTRLTVL.

Many counts were recorded for this clonotype. The CDR3 nucleotides are TGCGCCAGCAGCTACGCTCAGGGTGAAGCTTTCTTT. It codes for CASSYAQGEAFF. V gene TRBV4-1 combines with J gene TRBJ1-1; the D gene is possibly TRBD1 (5 bases). This CDR3 has 12 residues. Germline V gene sequence: CDR1 MGHRA, CDR2 YSYEKL. Trimming cost V 5 bases and J 7 bases, with 11 bases left between them.

The chain links TRBV12-3 or TRBV12-4 to TRBJ2-1; D not resolved. Between the trimmed V and J ends, which lost 4 bases and 9 bases, there was a span of 10 bases. The CDR3 sequence is 12 residues long. The CDR3 loop reads CASSWTLSEQFF. For the CDR3, the DNA is TGTGCCAGCAGTTGGACCCTAAGTGAGCAGTTCTTC.

This clonotype was seen a handful of times. The chain joins TRBV6-2 or TRBV6-3 to TRBJ2-1; 9 bases agree with TRBD2. CDR1 and CDR2 (germline): MNHEY, SVGEGT. This CDR3 has 15 residues. The ends lost 4 bases at V and 4 bases at J; junction bases unmatched: 5. Here the CDR3 DNA reads TGTGCCAGCAGTTCCCGCGGGAGGGGTTACAATGAGCAGTTCTTC. This translates into CASSSRGRGYNEQFF.